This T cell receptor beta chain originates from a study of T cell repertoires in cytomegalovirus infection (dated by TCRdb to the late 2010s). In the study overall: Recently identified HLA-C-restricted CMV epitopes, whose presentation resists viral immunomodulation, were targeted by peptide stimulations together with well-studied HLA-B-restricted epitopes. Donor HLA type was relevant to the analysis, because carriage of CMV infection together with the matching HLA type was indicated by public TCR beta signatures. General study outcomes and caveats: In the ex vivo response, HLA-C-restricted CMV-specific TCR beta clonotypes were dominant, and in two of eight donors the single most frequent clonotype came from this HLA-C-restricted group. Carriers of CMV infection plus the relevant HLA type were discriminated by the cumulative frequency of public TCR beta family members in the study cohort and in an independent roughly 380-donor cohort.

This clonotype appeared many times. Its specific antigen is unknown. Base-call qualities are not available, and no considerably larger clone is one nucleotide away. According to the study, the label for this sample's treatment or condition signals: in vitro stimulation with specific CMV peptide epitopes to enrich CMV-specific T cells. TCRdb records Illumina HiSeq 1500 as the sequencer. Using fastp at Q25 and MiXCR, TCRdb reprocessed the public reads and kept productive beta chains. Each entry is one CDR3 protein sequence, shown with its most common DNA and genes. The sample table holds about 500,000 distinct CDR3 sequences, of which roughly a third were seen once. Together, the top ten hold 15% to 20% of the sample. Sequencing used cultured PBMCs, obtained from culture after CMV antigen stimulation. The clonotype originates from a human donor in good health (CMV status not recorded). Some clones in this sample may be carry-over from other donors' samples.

CDR3 sequence: CASSFAGQGADTEAFF. The nucleotide sequence reads TGTGCCAGCAGTTTCGCGGGACAGGGGGCAGACACTGAAGCTTTCTTT. Recombination joined TRBV28 with TRBJ1-1; the central 12 bases match TRBD1. From the germline V gene, CDR1 is MDHEN and CDR2 is SYDVKM. From the cysteine through the phenylalanine, the CDR3 covers 16 amino acids. Only the CDR3 DNA stays, 48 bases, in frame from base 1. V is trimmed back by 3 bases and J by 3 bases, and the junction contains 5 bases that no gene match accounts for.